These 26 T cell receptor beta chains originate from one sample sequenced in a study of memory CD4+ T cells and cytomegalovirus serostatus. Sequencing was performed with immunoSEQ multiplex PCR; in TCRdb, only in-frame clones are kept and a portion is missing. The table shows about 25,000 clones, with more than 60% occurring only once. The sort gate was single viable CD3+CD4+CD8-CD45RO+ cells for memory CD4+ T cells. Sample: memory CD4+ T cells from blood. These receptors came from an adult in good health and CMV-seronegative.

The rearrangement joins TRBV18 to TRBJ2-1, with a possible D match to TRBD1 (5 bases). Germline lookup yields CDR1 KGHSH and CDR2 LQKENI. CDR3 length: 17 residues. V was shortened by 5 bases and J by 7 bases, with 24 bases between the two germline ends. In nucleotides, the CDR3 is TGTGCCAGCTCAGACTCAATCTCAGGGTATGGTTATAATGAGCAGTTCTTC. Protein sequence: CASSDSISGYGYNEQFF. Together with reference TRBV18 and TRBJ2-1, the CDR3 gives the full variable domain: NAGVMQNPRHLVRRRGQEARLRCSPMKGHSHVYWYRQLPEEGLKFMVYLQKENIIDESGMPKERFSAEFPKEGPSILRIQQVVRGDSAAYFCASSDSISGYGYNEQFFGPGTRLTVL.

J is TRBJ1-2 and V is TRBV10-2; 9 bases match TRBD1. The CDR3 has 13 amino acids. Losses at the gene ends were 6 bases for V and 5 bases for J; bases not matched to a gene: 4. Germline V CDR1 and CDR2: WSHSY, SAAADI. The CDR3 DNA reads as TGCGCCAGCAGGGGAGGACAGGGGTATGGCTACACCTTC. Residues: CASRGGQGYGYTF.

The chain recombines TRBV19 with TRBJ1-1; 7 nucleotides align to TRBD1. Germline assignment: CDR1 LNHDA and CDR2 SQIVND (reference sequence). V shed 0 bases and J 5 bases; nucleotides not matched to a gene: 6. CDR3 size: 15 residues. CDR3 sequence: CASSIEPRGRTEAFF. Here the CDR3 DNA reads TGTGCCAGTAGTATAGAGCCGAGGGGGCGTACTGAAGCTTTCTTT.

The CDR3 sequence is CASSMRIDQPQHF. The DNA of the CDR3 is TGTGCCAGTAGTATGCGCATCGATCAGCCCCAGCATTTT. The genes are TRBV19 and TRBJ1-5; unclear D gene. The CDR3 length is 13 residues. Germline V gene data show CDR1 as LNHDA and CDR2 as SQIVND (reference sequence). Trimming removed 3 bases at V and 5 bases at J, with 8 bases between. The full variable domain, its missing parts supplied by reference TRBV19 and TRBJ1-5, is DGGITQSPKYLFRKEGQNVTLSCEQNLNHDAMYWYRQDPGQGLRLIYYSQIVNDFQKGDIAEGYSVSREKKESFPLTVTSAQKNPTAFYLCASSMRIDQPQHFGDGTRLSIL.

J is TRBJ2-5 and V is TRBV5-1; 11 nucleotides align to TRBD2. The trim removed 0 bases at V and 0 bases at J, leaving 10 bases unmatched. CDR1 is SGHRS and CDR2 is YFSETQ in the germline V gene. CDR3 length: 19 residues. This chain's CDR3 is CASSLGPLLAGDHQETQYF. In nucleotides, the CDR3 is TGCGCCAGCAGCTTGGGGCCCCTACTAGCGGGGGACCACCAAGAGACCCAGTACTTC.

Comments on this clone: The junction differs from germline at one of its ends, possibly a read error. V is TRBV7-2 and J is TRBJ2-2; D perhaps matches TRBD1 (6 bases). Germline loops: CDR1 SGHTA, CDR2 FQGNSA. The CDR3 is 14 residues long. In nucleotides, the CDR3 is TGTGCCAGCAGCTTTAATAGGGACACAGGGGAGCTGTTTTTT. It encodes CASSFNRDTGELFF. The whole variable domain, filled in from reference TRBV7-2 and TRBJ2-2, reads GAGVSQSPSNKVTEKGKDVELRCDPISGHTALYWYRQSLGQGLEFLIYFQGNSAPDKSGLPSDRFSAERTGGSVSTLTIQRTQQEDSAVYLCASSFNRDTGELFFGEGSRLTVL.

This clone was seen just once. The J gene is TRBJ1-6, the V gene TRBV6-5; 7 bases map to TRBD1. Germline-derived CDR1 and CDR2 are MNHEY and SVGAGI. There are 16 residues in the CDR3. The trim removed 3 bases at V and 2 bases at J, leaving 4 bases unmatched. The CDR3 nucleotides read TGTGCCAGCAGTTATGACAGGGATCCCTATAATTCACCCCTCCACTTT. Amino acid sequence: CASSYDRDPYNSPLHF.

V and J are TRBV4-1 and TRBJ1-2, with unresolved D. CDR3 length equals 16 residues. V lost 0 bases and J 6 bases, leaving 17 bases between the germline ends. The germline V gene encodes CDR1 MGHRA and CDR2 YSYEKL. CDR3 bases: TGCGCCAGCAGCCAAGATCACCGGGCATTGCTAAATGGCTACACCTTC. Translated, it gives CASSQDHRALLNGYTF.

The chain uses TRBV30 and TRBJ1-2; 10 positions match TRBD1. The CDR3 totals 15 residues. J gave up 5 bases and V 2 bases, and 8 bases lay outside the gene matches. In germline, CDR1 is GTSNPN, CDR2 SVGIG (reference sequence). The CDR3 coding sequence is TGTGCCTGGAGTCTAGACAGGGGGCAGAGTTATGGCTACACCTTC. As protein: CAWSLDRGQSYGYTF.

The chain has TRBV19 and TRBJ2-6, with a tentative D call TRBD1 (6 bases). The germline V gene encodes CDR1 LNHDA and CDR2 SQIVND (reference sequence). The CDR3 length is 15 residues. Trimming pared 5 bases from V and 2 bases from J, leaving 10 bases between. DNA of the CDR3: TGTGCCAGTAGTCTACAGGGAGCTGGGGCCAACGTCCTGACTTTC. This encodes CASSLQGAGANVLTF.

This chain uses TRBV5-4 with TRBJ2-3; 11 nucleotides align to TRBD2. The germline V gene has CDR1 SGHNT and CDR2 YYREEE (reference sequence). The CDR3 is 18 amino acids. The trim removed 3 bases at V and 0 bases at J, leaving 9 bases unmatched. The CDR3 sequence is CASSSLAGGARSTDTQYF. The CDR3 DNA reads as TGTGCCAGCAGCTCCCTAGCGGGGGGCGCTAGGAGCACAGATACGCAGTATTTT.

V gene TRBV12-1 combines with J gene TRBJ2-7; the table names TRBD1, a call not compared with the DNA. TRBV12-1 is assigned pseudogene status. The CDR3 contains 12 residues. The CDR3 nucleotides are TGTGCCAGCAGTTTACAGGGGTACGAGCAGTACTTC. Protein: CASSLQGYEQYF.

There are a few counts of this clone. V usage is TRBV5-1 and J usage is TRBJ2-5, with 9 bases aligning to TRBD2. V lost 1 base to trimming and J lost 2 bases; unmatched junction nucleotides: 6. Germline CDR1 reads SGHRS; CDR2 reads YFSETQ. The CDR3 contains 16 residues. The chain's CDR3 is CASSLRASGAQETQYF. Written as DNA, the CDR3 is TGCGCCAGCAGCTTGAGGGCTAGCGGGGCACAAGAGACCCAGTACTTC.

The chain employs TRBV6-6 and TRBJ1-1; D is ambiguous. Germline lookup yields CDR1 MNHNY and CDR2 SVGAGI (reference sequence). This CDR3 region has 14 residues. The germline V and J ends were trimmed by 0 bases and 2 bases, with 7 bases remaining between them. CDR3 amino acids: CASSYSNGNTEAFF. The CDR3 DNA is TGTGCCAGCAGTTACTCTAACGGAAACACTGAAGCTTTCTTT.

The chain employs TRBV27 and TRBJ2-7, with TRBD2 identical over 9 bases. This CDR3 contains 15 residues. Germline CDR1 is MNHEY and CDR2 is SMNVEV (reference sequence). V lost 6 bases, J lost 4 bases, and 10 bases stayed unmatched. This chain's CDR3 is CASSPTRGGRYEQYF. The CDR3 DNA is TGTGCCAGCAGCCCGACGCGGGGGGGCCGGTACGAGCAGTACTTC.

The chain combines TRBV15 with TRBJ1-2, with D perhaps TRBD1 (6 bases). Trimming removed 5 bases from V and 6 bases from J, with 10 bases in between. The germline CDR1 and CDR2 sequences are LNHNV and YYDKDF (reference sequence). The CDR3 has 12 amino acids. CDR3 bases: TGTGCCACCAGCCCTACAGGGAATGGCTACACCTTC. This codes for CATSPTGNGYTF.

The DNA of the CDR3 is TGTGCTAGTGGTCCCCGGACAGGGTACAACGAGCAGTACTTC. Translating gives CASGPRTGYNEQYF. The rearrangement joins TRBV12-5 to TRBJ2-7; TRBD1 matches at 8 bases. CDR1 LGHNT and CDR2 FRNRAP come from the germline V gene. CDR3 length: 14 residues. Losses at the gene ends were 5 bases for V and 5 bases for J; bases not matched to a gene: 8.

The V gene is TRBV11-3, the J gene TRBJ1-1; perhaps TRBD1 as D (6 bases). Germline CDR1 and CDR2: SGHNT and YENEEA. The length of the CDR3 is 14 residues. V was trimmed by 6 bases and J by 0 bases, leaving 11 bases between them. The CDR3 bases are TGTGCCAGCAGTCGTTACAGGGTGAACACTGAAGCTTTCTTT. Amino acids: CASSRYRVNTEAFF.

CDR3 coding DNA: TGTGCCAGCAGCTTGGTTGGTGTGACAGGGGAGTACTTC. Translating it yields CASSLVGVTGEYF. This chain links TRBV5-6 with TRBJ2-7; TRBD1 aligns across 8 bases. Germline V gene lookup returns CDR1 SGHDT and CDR2 YYEEEE. The CDR3 extends over 13 amino acids. J was trimmed by 11 bases and V by 0 bases; bases with no gene match: 7. The variable domain in full, with the rest retrieved from reference TRBV5-6 and TRBJ2-7, is DAGVTQSPTHLIKTRGQQVTLRCSPKSGHDTVSWYQQALGQGPQFIFQYYEEEERQRGNFPDRFSGHQFPNYSSELNVNALLLGDSALYLCASSLVGVTGEYFGPGTRLTVT.

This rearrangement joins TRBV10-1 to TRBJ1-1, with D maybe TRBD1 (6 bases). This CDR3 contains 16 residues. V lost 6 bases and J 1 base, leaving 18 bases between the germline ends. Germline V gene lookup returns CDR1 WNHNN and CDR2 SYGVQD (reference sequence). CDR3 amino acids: CASSNHRVGKNTEAFF. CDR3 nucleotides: TGCGCCAGCAGCAACCACAGGGTAGGAAAGAACACTGAAGCTTTCTTT.

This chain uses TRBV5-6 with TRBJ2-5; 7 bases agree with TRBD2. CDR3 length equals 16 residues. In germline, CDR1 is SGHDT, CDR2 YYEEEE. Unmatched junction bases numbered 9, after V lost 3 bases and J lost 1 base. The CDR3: CASSWAGDPFQETQYF. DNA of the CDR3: TGTGCCAGCAGCTGGGCGGGGGACCCCTTCCAAGAGACCCAGTACTTC.

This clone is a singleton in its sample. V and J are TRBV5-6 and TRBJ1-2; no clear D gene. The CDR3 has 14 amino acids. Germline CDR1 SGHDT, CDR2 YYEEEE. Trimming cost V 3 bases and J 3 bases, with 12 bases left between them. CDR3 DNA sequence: TGTGCCAGCAGCTCTTGGACGGTAGACTATGGCTACACCTTC. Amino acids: CASSSWTVDYGYTF.

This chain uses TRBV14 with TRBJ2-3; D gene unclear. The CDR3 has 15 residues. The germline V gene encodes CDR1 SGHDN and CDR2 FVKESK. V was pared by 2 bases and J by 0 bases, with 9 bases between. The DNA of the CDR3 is TGTGCCAGCAGCCAACTGGGCTCTAGCACAGATACGCAGTATTTT. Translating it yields CASSQLGSSTDTQYF.

The CDR3 bases are TGTGCCAGCAGTGAGTTGTCCGGGACAGGGGTTCAGCCCCAGCATTTT. Its translation: CASSELSGTGVQPQHF. This rearrangement joins TRBV6-1 to TRBJ1-5, with 10 bases aligning to TRBD1. J lost 6 bases, V lost 3 bases, and 8 bases had no gene match. CDR3 length: 16 amino acids. Germline-derived CDR1 and CDR2 are MNHNS and SASEGT.

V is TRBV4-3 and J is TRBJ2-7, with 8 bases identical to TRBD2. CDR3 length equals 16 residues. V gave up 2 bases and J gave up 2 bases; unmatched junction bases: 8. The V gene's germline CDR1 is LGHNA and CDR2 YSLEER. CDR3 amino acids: CASSQLSGGQTYEQYF. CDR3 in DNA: TGCGCCAGCAGCCAACTCAGCGGGGGCCAGACCTACGAGCAGTACTTC.

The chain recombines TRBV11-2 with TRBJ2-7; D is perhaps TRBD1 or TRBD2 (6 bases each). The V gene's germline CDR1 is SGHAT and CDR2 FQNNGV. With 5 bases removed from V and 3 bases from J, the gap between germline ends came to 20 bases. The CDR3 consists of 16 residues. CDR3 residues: CASSVTGTGAYYEQYF. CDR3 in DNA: TGTGCCAGCAGCGTAACGGGGACGGGGGCCTACTACGAGCAGTACTTC. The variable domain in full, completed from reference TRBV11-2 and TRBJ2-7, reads EAGVAQSPRYKIIEKRQSVAFWCNPISGHATLYWYQQILGQGPKLLIQFQNNGVVDDSQLPKDRFSAERLKGVDSTLKIQPAKLEDSAVYLCASSVTGTGAYYEQYFGPGTRLTVT.